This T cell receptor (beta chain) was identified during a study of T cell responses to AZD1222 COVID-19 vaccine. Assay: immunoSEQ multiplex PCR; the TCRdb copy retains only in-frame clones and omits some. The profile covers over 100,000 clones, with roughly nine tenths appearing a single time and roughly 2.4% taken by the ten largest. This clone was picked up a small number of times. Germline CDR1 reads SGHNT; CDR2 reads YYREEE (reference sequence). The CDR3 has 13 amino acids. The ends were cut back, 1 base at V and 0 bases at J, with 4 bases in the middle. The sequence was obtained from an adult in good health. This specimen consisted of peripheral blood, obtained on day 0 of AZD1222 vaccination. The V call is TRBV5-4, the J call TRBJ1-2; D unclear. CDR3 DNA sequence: TGTGCCAGCAGCTTGCCACCTAACTATGGCTACACCTTC. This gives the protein CASSLPPNYGYTF.